This record concerns one T cell receptor (beta chain) sequence. The V and J ends lost 3 bases and 2 bases respectively, with 10 bases between them. The germline V gene has CDR1 MNHEY and CDR2 SVGAGI. The CDR3 has 15 amino acids. This entry belongs to a study of blood T cell repertoires in COVID-19. In the study overall: Specimens from acute and convalescent COVID-19 originated in the United States, Italy and Spain. T cells, B-cell-depleted T cells, or PBMCs provided the cDNA or gDNA that served as material.

Original processing methods: It was from reference gene primer amplification that nucleated cell counts were estimated. This table comes from immunoSEQ multiplex PCR, and its TCRdb copy is limited to in-frame clones, with some not included. V and J calls and clone size follow that table, whereas D and trimming were derived from the DNA. Of over 70,000 clones in the sample, 90% were seen once. The sequencing input was peripheral blood. The origin of this receptor is an elderly woman with active or convalescent COVID-19. V and J are TRBV6-5 and TRBJ1-4, with D hard to call. The CDR3 is CASSYRRATNEKLFF. The DNA of the CDR3 is TGTGCCAGCAGTTATAGGCGGGCGACTAATGAAAAACTGTTTTTT.